The entry below gives a single T cell receptor (beta chain) sequence along with its context. Its antigen remains unidentified. This specimen comes from a study of shared clonotypes between healthy human individuals. Study-wide findings and caveats: Generally, naive subsets came out with larger estimated richness than memory subsets. Sharing of clonotypes among donors was expected to vary with sequencing depth.

Every immunoSEQ plate was one replicate of a subset's evenly spread DNA. Produced via immunoSEQ multiplex PCR; TCRdb's table is partial and in-frame only. The repertoire consists of approximately 940,000 clones, with approximately 80% occurring once and the leading ten covering 1.5%. In germline, CDR1 is LNHDA, CDR2 SQIVND (reference sequence). V lost 5 bases and J lost 7, with 9 bases in between. CDR3 length: 11 residues. The chain recombines TRBV19 with TRBJ2-7; TRBD2 might be the D (5 bases). This TCR was sampled from a man aged 18 to 29 in good health. Sequenced input: memory CD4+ T cells sorted from blood. Subset: CD45RA-negative fraction. CDR3 bases: TGTGCCAGTAGTTCCGGGAATGAGCAGTACTTC. This translates into CASSSGNEQYF.